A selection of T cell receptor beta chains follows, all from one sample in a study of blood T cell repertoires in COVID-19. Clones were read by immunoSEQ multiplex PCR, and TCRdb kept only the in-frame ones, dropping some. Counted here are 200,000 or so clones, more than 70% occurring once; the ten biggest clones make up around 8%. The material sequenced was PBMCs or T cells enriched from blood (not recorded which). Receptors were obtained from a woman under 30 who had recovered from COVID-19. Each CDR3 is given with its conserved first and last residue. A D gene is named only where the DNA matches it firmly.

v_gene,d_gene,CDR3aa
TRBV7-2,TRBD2,CASSLMSGGASDTQYF
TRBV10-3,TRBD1,CAIGRQGMNTGELFF
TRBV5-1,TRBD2,CASSEEEAGGLYNEQFF
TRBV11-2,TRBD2,CASSLGHGGGQETQYF
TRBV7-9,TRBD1,CASSLDTTGEHF
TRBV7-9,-,CASSSQGGGHAFF
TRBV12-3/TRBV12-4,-,CASSLGGSTEAFF
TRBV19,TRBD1,CASSTPDRANYGYTF
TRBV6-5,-,CASSYSPSGNTIYF
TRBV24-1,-,CATSDFSGFPEAFF
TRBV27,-,CASSLAGSRPYEQYF